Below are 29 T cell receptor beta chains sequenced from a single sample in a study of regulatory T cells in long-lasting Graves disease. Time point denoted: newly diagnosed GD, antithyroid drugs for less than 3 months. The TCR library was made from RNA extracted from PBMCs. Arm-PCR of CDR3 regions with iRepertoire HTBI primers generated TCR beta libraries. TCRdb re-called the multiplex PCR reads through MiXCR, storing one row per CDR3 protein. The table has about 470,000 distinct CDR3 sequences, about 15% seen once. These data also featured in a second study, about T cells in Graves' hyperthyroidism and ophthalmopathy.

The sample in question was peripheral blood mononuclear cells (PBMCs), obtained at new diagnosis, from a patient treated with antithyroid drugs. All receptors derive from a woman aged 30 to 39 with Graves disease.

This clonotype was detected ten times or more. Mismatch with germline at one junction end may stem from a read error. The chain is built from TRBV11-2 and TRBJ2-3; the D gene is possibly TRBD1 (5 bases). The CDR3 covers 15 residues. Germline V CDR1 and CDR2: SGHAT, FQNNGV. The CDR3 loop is CASSLGDGVTGTQYF. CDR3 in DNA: TGTGCCAGCAGCTTAGGAGATGGAGTCACAGGTACGCAGTATTTT.

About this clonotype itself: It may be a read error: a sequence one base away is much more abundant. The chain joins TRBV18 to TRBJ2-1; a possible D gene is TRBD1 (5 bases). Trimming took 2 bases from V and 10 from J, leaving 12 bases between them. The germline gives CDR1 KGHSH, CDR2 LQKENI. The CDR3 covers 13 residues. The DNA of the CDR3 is TGTGCCAGCTCACCAACCGCAGGGAACGAGCAGTTCTTC. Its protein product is CASSPTAGNEQFF. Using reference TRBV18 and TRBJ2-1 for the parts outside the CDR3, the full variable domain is NAGVMQNPRHLVRRRGQEARLRCSPMKGHSHVYWYRQLPEEGLKFMVYLQKENIIDESGMPKERFSAEFPKEGPSILRIQQVVRGDSAAYFCASSPTAGNEQFFGPGTRLTVL.

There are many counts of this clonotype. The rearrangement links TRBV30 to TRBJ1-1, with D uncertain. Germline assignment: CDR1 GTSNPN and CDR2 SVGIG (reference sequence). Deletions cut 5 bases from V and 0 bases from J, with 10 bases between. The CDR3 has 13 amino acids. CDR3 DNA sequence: TGTGCCTGGGCTCAAGGGCTGAACACTGAAGCTTTCTTT. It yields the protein CAWAQGLNTEAFF.

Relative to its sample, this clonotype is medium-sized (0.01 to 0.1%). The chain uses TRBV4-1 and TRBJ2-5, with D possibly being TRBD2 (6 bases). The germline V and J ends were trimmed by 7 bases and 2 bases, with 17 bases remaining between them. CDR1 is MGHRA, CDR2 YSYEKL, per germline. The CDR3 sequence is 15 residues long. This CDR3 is CASTPNGLAQETQYF. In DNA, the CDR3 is TGCGCCAGCACTCCGAACGGTCTAGCGCAAGAGACCCAGTACTTC.

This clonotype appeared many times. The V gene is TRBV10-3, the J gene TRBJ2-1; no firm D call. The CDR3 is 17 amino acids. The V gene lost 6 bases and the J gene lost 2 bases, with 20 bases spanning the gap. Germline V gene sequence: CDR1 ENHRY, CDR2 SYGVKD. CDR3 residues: CAISPVAGGVPYNEQFF. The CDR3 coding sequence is TGTGCCATCAGCCCTGTGGCTGGTGGGGTTCCCTACAATGAGCAGTTCTTC.

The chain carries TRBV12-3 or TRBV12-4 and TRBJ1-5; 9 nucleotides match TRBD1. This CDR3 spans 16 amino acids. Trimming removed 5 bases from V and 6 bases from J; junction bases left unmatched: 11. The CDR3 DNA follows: TGTGCCAGCAGTACCGGGACAGGGTTTGTGGGTCAGCCCCAGCATTTT. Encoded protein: CASSTGTGFVGQPQHF.

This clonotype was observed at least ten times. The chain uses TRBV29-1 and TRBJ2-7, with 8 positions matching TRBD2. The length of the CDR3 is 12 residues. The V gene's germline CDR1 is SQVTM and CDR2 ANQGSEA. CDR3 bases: TGCAGTGCCAGGACTAGCACCTACGAGCAGTACTTC. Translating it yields CSARTSTYEQYF.

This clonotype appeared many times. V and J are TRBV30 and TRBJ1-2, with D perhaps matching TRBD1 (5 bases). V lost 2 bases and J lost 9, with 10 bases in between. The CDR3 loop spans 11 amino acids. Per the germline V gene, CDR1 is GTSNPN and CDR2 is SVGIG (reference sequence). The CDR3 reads CAWSRGDRYTF. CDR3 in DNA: TGTGCCTGGAGTCGGGGGGATCGCTACACCTTC. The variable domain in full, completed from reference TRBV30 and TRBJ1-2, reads SQTIHQWPATLVQPVGSPLSLECTVEGTSNPNLYWYRQAAGRGLQLLFYSVGIGQISSEVPQNLSASRPQDRQFILSSKKLLLSDSGFYLCAWSRGDRYTFGSGTRLTVV.

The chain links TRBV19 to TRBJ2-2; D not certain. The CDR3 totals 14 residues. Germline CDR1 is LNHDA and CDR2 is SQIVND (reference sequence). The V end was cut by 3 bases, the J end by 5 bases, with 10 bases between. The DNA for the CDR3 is TGTGCCAGTAGTATGAGTGCCGCGACCGGGGAGCTGTTTTTT. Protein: CASSMSAATGELFF. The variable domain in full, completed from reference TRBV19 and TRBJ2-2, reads DGGITQSPKYLFRKEGQNVTLSCEQNLNHDAMYWYRQDPGQGLRLIYYSQIVNDFQKGDIAEGYSVSREKKESFPLTVTSAQKNPTAFYLCASSMSAATGELFFGEGSRLTVL.

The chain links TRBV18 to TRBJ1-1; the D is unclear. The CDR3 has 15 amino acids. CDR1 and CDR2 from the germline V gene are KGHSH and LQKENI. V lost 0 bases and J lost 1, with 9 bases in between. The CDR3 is CASSPPVAANTEAFF. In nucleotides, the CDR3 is TGTGCCAGCTCACCACCGGTGGCAGCGAACACTGAAGCTTTCTTT.

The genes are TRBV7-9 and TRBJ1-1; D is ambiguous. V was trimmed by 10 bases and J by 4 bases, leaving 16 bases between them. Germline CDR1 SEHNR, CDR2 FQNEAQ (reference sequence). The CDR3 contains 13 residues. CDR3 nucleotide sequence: TGTGCCACTAAGGAGGGTTCTAGCACTGAAGCTTTCTTT. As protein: CATKEGSSTEAFF.

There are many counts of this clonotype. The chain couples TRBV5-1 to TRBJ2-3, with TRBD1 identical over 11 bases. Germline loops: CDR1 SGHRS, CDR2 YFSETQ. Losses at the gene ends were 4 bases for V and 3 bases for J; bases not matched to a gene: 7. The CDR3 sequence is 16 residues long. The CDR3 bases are TGCGCCAGCAGCACAGGACAGGGGGCTGGGACAGATACGCAGTATTTT. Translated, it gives CASSTGQGAGTDTQYF.

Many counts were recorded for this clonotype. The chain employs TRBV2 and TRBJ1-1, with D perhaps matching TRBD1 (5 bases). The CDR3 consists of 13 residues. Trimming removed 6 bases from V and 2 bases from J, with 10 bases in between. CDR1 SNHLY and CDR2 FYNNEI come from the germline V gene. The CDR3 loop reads CASRTDLNTEAFF. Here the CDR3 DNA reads TGTGCCAGCAGGACAGACCTTAACACTGAAGCTTTCTTT.

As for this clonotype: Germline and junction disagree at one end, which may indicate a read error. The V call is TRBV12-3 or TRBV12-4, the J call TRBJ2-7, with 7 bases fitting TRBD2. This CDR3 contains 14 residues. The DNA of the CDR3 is TGTGCCGGCAGGAGGGAGGGCAACAGCTACGAGCAGTACTTC. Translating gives CAGRREGNSYEQYF.

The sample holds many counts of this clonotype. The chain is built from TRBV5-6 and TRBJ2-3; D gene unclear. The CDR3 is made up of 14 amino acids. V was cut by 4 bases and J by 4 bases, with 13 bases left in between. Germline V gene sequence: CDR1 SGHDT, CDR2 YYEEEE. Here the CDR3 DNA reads TGTGCCAGCAGCCTCGGGTCCAACCCAGATACGCAGTATTTT. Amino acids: CASSLGSNPDTQYF.

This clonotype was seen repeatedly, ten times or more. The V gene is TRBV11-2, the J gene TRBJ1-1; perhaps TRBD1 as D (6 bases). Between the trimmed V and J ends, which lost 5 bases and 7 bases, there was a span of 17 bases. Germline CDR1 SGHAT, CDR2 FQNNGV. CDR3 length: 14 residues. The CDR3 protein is CASSPMREGVEAFF. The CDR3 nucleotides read TGTGCCAGCAGCCCAATGAGAGAGGGGGTTGAAGCTTTCTTT.

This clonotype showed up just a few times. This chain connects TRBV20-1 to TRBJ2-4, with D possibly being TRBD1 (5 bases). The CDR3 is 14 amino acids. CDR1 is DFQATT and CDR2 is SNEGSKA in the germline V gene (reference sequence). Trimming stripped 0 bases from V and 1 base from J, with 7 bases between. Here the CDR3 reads CSARDRAAKNIQYF. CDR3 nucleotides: TGCAGTGCTAGAGACAGGGCGGCCAAAAACATTCAGTACTTC.

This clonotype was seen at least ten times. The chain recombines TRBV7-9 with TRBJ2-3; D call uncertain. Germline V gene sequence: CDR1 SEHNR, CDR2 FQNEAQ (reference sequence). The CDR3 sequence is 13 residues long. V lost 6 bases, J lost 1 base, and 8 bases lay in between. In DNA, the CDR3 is TGTGCCAGCAGTTTAACGGGCACAGATACGCAGTATTTT. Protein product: CASSLTGTDTQYF.

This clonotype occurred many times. CDR3 DNA sequence: TGTGCCATCAGGGGACACCGGGGCGATGAGCAGTTCTTC. Translating gives CAIRGHRGDEQFF. The chain combines TRBV10-3 with TRBJ2-1, with a weak D call TRBD1 (6 bases). Trimming stripped 6 bases from V and 8 bases from J, with 14 bases between. CDR3 length: 13 amino acids. The germline V gene has CDR1 ENHRY and CDR2 SYGVKD.

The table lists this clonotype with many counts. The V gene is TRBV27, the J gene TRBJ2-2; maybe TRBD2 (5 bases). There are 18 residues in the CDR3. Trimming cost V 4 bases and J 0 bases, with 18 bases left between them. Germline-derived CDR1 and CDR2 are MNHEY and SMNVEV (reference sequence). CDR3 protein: CASSSPMNRGTNTGELFF. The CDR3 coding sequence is TGTGCCAGCAGTTCCCCGATGAATCGGGGTACGAACACCGGGGAGCTGTTTTTT.

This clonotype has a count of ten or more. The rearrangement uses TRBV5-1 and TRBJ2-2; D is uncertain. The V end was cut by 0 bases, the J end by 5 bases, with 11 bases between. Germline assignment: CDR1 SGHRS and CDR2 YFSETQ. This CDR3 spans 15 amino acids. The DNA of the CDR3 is TGCGCCAGCAGCTTGGATGGGATGGAGACCGGGGAGCTGTTTTTT. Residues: CASSLDGMETGELFF.

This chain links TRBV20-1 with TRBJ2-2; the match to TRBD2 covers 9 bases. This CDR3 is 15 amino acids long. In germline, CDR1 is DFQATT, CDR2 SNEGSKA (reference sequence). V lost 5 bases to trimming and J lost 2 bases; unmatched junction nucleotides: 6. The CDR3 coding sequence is TGCAGTGCTTCTAGGCTAGCGGGAAACACCGGGGAGCTGTTTTTT. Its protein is CSASRLAGNTGELFF.

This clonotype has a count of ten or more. This CDR3 is CASRRTGDVRTEAFF. The CDR3, as DNA: TGTGCCAGCAGACGGACAGGGGATGTTCGTACTGAAGCTTTCTTT. The V gene is TRBV27, the J gene TRBJ1-1; 9 bases are a match to TRBD1. Germline assignment: CDR1 MNHEY and CDR2 SMNVEV (reference sequence). Losses at the gene ends were 6 bases for V and 5 bases for J; bases not matched to a gene: 10. This CDR3 has 15 amino acids.

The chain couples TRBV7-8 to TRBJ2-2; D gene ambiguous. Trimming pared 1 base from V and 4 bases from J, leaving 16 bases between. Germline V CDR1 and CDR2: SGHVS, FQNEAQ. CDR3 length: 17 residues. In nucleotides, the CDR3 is TGTGCCAGCAGCTTAGGTAGGAGACGGGCGGCCACCGGGGAGCTGTTTTTT. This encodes CASSLGRRRAATGELFF.

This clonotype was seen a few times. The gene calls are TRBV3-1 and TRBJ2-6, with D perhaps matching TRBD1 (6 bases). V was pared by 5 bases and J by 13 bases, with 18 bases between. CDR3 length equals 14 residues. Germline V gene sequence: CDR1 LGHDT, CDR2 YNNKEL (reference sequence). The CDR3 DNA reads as TGTGCCAGCAGCGACGGGTCCAGGGGCGGGGTCCTGACTTTC. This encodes CASSDGSRGGVLTF. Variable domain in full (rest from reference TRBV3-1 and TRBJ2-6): DTAVSQTPKYLVTQMGNDKSIKCEQNLGHDTMYWYKQDSKKFLKIMFSYNNKELIINETVPNRFSPKSPDKAHLNLHINSLELGDSAVYFCASSDGSRGGVLTFGAGSRLTVL.

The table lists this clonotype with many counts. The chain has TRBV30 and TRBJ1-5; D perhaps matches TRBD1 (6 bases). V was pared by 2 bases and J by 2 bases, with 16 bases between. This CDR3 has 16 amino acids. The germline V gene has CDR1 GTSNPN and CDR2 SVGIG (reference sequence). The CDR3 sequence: CAWSLKGQWGNQPQHF. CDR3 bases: TGTGCCTGGAGTCTCAAAGGACAGTGGGGCAATCAGCCCCAGCATTTT.

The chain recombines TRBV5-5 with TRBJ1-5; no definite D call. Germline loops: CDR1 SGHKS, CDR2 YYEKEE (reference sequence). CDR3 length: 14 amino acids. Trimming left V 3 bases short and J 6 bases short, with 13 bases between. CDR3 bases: TGTGCCAGCAGCTACATCCCGGAGCGTCAGCCCCAGCATTTT. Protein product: CASSYIPERQPQHF. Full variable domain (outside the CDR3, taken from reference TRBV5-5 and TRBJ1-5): DAGVTQSPTHLIKTRGQQVTLRCSPISGHKSVSWYQQVLGQGPQFIFQYYEKEERGRGNFPDRFSARQFPNYSSELNVNALLLGDSALYLCASSYIPERQPQHFGDGTRLSIL.

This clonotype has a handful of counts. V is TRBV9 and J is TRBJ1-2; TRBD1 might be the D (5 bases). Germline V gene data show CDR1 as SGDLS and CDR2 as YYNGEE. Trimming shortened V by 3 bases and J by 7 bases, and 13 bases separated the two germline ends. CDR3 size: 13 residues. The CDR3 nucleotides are TGTGCCAGCAGCGGTCAGGGTCCGGGTGGCTACACCTTC. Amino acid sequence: CASSGQGPGGYTF.

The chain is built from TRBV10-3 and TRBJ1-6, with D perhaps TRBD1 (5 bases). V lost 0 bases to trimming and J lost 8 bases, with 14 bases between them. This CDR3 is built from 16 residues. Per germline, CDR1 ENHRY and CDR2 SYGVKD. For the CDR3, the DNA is TGTGCCATCAGTGAGTCTGGGGGTACGCGGGATTCACCCCTCCACTTT. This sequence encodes CAISESGGTRDSPLHF.